These T cell receptor beta chains were read from a single sample in a study of blood T cells in healthy people across ages. Each CDR3 protein is one row after TCRdb ran MiXCR on the 5' RACE reads. The sample lists about 1.4 million distinct CDR3 sequences, around 59% seen once, with over 6.5% in the top ten. Sequencing used blood. These receptors came from a man aged 18 to 35 in good health. Both conserved end residues are part of each CDR3. Each record gives: J gene, V gene, CDR3 protein.

TRBJ2-3 TRBV20-1 CSAAGTSGVTTQYF
TRBJ2-1 TRBV4-3 CASSQDWTSGDNEQFF
TRBJ2-5 TRBV27 CASSSSAGYQETQYF
TRBJ2-6 TRBV2 CAGTETVPSGANVLTF
TRBJ1-5 TRBV6-5 CASSSRASNQPQHF
TRBJ2-5 TRBV21-1 CASSKSTPGHSLWGETQYF
TRBJ2-7 TRBV28 CACRETSGTGAYEQYF
TRBJ1-1 TRBV7-9 CASSTGQPFGAFF
TRBJ2-2 TRBV5-1 CASTTATSNTGELFF
TRBJ1-2 TRBV3-1 CASSQGLQRNYGYTF
TRBJ2-3 TRBV20-1 CRGLTSGGNHTQYF
TRBJ2-1 TRBV4-1 CASSQTLLNEQFF
TRBJ1-4 TRBV5-1 CASRGIGNEKLFF
TRBJ2-3 TRBV7-9 CASSSRQGTSTDTQYF
TRBJ2-3 TRBV7-2 CASSQDKGAATDTQYF
TRBJ2-7 TRBV20-1 CSASELAGDPREQYF
TRBJ2-1 TRBV12-3/TRBV12-4 CASSSPTNSDSSYNEQFF
TRBJ2-7 TRBV20-1 CSARLAGVAYEQYF
TRBJ2-3 TRBV10-3 CAITTDYPGTDTQYF
TRBJ2-4 TRBV4-2 CASSQDFGGGKRAKNIQYF
TRBJ2-7 TRBV28 CASSFVRSSYEQYF
TRBJ1-2 TRBV2 CASSEGAVYGYTF
TRBJ2-3 TRBV20-1 CSARARGAQSPDTQYF
TRBJ2-1 TRBV7-2 CASSPRQSSYNEQFF
- TRBV5-5 CASSLVGGHKTYEQYF
TRBJ2-1 TRBV5-1 CASSLAGQGGNEQFF
TRBJ2-5 TRBV20-1 CSAISQIQETQYF
TRBJ2-5 TRBV14 CASSQRQGRQETQYF
TRBJ1-1 TRBV4-1 CASSQVPGQGSGEAFF
TRBJ2-7 TRBV4-1 CASSQAGTGTYEQYF
TRBJ2-3 TRBV5-6 CASGLGLADTDTQYF